One and the same sample provided the 13 T cell receptor beta chains below, sequenced in a study of blood T cell repertoires in COVID-19. The table came from immunoSEQ multiplex PCR; TCRdb's copy has only in-frame clones and leaves some out. The table includes around 420,000 clones, 70% to 90% detected once. Sequencing input: PBMCs or T cells enriched from blood (not recorded which). These receptors originate from a woman between 40 and 55 years old with acute COVID-19.

The rearrangement links TRBV19 to TRBJ1-2, with unresolved D. Germline CDR1 reads LNHDA; CDR2 reads SQIVND (reference sequence). The V and J ends lost 4 bases and 7 bases respectively, with 10 bases between them. The CDR3 contains 12 residues. This chain's CDR3 is CASSTASGGYTF. CDR3 nucleotide sequence: TGTGCCAGTAGTACAGCCTCGGGTGGCTACACCTTC. The full variable domain, in which reference TRBV19 and TRBJ1-2 provide the parts outside the CDR3, is DGGITQSPKYLFRKEGQNVTLSCEQNLNHDAMYWYRQDPGQGLRLIYYSQIVNDFQKGDIAEGYSVSREKKESFPLTVTSAQKNPTAFYLCASSTASGGYTFGSGTRLTVV.

This clone was observed a handful of times. V usage is TRBV5-1 and J usage is TRBJ2-2; no reliable D call. Germline CDR1 SGHRS, CDR2 YFSETQ. The CDR3 contains 15 residues. V was clipped by 1 base and J by 7 bases, with 14 bases between them. The CDR3 region is CASSLNSNSVGELFF. CDR3 DNA sequence: TGCGCCAGCAGCTTGAACAGTAACTCAGTCGGGGAGCTGTTTTTT.

This chain links TRBV3-1 (or the pseudogene TRBV3-2) with TRBJ2-3, with 10 bases aligning to TRBD1. Germline lookup yields CDR1 LGHDT and CDR2 YNNKEL (reference sequence). This CDR3 has 15 residues. V dropped 3 bases and J dropped 6; count of bases not matched to a gene: 6. CDR3 in amino acids: CASSQGQGPSDTQYF. The CDR3 bases are TGTGCCAGCAGCCAGGGACAGGGGCCTTCTGATACGCAGTATTTT.

The chain links TRBV4-2 to TRBJ2-5, with D maybe TRBD2 (6 bases). V was shortened by 0 bases and J by 0 bases, with 11 bases between the two germline ends. This CDR3 comprises 16 residues. Per germline, CDR1 LGHNA and CDR2 YNFKEQ. The CDR3 DNA sequence: TGTGCCAGCAGCCAAGATAACGAGCGGGACCAAGAGACCCAGTACTTC. Amino acids: CASSQDNERDQETQYF.

The chain uses TRBV5-4 and TRBJ2-5; 9 bases are a match to TRBD2. With 4 bases clipped from V and 7 bases from J, the junction kept 11 bases outside the gene matches. The CDR3 has 15 residues. Germline CDR1 SGHNT, CDR2 YYREEE (reference sequence). The CDR3 sequence is CASSPSAGGARTQYF. The DNA for the CDR3 is TGTGCCAGCAGCCCCTCGGCGGGGGGGGCTCGGACCCAGTACTTC.

This chain uses TRBV7-8 with TRBJ1-1; 7 bases line up with TRBD1. Germline V gene data show CDR1 as SGHVS and CDR2 as FQNEAQ. The CDR3 has 13 residues. J was trimmed by 4 bases and V by 5 bases; bases with no gene match: 4. The CDR3 nucleotides read TGTGCCAGCAGCCTAGGGACAGCCACTGAAGCTTTCTTT. Its protein product is CASSLGTATEAFF.

This sequence joins TRBV12-5 and TRBJ2-7; 11 nucleotides line up with TRBD1. After removal of 6 bases from V and 3 bases from J, the junction contained 4 bases not matched to a gene. The CDR3 runs 14 residues. Germline CDR1 reads LGHNT; CDR2 reads FRNRAP. CDR3 in DNA: TGTGCTAGTGGGCCGGGACAGGGGGTCTACGAGCAGTACTTC. This translates into CASGPGQGVYEQYF.

This rearrangement joins TRBV4-1 to TRBJ2-5; perhaps TRBD1 as D (6 bases). The V and J ends lost 2 bases and 2 bases respectively, with 9 bases between them. Germline CDR1 MGHRA, CDR2 YSYEKL. This CDR3 is built from 14 residues. The CDR3 nucleotides read TGCGCCAGCAGCCAACTACAGGGTCAAGAGACCCAGTACTTC. The encoded protein is CASSQLQGQETQYF.

V and J are TRBV7-9 and TRBJ2-7, with TRBD1 matching 7 bases. The CDR3 totals 13 residues. The V gene's germline CDR1 is SEHNR and CDR2 FQNEAQ (reference sequence). V lost 5 bases and J lost 5; bases outside the gene matches: 6. The CDR3 is CASSPGGLDEQYF. The CDR3 DNA reads as TGTGCCAGCAGCCCAGGGGGATTGGACGAGCAGTACTTC.

The chain combines TRBV30 with TRBJ2-2; 7 positions match TRBD1. Germline trimming cut 5 bases from V and 4 bases from J; bases unmatched to any gene: 10. This CDR3 region has 15 residues. Germline lookup yields CDR1 GTSNPN and CDR2 SVGIG (reference sequence). The CDR3 sequence: CAWDLTGVSTGELFF. CDR3 bases: TGTGCCTGGGACCTCACAGGGGTATCCACCGGGGAGCTGTTTTTT.

CDR3 DNA sequence: TGTGCCAGTAGTATTTCGCACCGGGGGGTTAAGATTGGCTACACCTTC. It yields the protein CASSISHRGVKIGYTF. V and J are TRBV19 and TRBJ1-2; tentatively, D is TRBD1 (5 bases). V was trimmed by 3 bases and J by 7 bases, leaving 21 bases between them. The CDR3 loop spans 16 amino acids. Germline loops: CDR1 LNHDA, CDR2 SQIVND (reference sequence).

V usage is TRBV5-1 and J usage is TRBJ2-1; TRBD1 aligns across 7 bases. The trim removed 4 bases at V and 8 bases at J, leaving 12 bases unmatched. There are 15 residues in the CDR3. Germline CDR1 reads SGHRS; CDR2 reads YFSETQ. The DNA for the CDR3 is TGCGCCAGCAGCGGCGCGACAGGGCTTGGCGATGAGCAGTTCTTC. The encoded protein is CASSGATGLGDEQFF.

The genes are TRBV11-3 and TRBJ2-1; D gene ambiguous. This CDR3 is built from 16 residues. Germline V lookup: CDR1 SGHNT, CDR2 YENEEA. The germline V and J ends were trimmed by 5 bases and 0 bases, with 14 bases remaining between them. The CDR3 DNA sequence: TGTGCCAGCAGCCCGGGTCCTCTGGGCTCCTACAATGAGCAGTTCTTC. It yields the protein CASSPGPLGSYNEQFF.